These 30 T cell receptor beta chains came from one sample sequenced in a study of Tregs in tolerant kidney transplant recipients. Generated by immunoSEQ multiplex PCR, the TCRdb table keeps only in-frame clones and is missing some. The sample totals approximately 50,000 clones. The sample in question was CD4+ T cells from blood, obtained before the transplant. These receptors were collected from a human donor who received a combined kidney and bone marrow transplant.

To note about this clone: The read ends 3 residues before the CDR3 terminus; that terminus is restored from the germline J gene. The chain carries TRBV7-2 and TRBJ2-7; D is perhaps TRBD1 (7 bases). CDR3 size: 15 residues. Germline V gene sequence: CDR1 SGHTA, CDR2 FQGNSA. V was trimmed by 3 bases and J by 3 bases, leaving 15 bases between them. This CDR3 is CASSFGGGMNYEQYF. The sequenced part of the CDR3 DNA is TGTGCCAGCAGCTTCGGAGGGGGCATGAACTACGAG.

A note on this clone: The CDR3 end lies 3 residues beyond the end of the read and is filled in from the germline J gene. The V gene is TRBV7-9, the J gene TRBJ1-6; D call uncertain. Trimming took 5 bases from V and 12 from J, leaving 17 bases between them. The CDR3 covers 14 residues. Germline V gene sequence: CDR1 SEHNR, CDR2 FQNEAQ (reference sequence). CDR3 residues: CASSLTPNDGPLHF. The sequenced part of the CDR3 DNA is TGTGCCAGCAGCCTTACACCCAATGATGGACCC.

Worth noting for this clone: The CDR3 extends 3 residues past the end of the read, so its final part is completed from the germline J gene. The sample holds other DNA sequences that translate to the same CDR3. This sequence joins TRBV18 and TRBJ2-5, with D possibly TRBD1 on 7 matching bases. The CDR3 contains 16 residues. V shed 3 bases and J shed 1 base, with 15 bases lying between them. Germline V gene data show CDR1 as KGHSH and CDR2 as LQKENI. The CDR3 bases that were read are TGTGCCAGCTCACCTCCCCAGGGGGGTTCCCAAGAGACC. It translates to CASSPPQGGSQET. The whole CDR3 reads CASSPPQGGSQETQYF.

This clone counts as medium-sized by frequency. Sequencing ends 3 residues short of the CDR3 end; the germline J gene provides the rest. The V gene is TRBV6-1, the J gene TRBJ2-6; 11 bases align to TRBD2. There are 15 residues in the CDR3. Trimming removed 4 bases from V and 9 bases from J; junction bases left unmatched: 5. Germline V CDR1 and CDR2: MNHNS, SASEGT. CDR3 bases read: TGTGCCAGCAGTGTGGGGACTAGCGGAGTCAACGTC. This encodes CASSVGTSGVNV. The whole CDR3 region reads CASSVGTSGVNVLTF.

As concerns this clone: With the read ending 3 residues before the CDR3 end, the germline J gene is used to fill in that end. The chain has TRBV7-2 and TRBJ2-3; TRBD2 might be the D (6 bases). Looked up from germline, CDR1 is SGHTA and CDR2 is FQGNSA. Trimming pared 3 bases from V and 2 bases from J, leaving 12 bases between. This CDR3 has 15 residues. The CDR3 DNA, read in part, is TGTGCCAGCAGCTTTGGCGGGAAAATCACAGATACG. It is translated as CASSFGGKITDT. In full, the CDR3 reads CASSFGGKITDTQYF.

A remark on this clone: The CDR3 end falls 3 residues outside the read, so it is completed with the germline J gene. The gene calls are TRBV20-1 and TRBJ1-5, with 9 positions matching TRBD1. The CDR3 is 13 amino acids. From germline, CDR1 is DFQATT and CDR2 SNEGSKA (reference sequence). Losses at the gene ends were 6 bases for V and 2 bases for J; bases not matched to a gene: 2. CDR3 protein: CSARTGGNQPQHF. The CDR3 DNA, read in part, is TGCAGTGCCAGGACAGGGGGCAATCAGCCC.

The CDR3 loop is CASRPTSGASYEQYF. The covered CDR3 bases are TGTGCCAGCAGACCGACTAGCGGGGCTTCCTACGAG. V is TRBV7-9 and J is TRBJ2-7, with TRBD2 identical over 11 bases. The CDR3 end is not reached by the read, which stops 3 residues before it; the germline J gene fills it in. V lost 6 bases, J lost 1 base, and 5 bases stayed unmatched. Germline CDR1 reads SEHNR; CDR2 reads FQNEAQ (reference sequence). This CDR3 has 15 amino acids.

The part of the CDR3 DNA that was read is TGTGCCAGCAGCCCATCGACAGGGATCGGTTCACCC. It encodes CASSPSTGIGSP. The full-length CDR3 reads as CASSPSTGIGSPLHF. This chain uses TRBV7-2 with TRBJ1-6; 7 nucleotides line up with TRBD1. The CDR3 end lies 3 residues beyond the end of the read and is filled in from the germline J gene. V lost 5 bases to trimming and J lost 9 bases; unmatched junction nucleotides: 10. CDR3 length: 15 amino acids. Germline V lookup: CDR1 SGHTA, CDR2 FQGNSA.

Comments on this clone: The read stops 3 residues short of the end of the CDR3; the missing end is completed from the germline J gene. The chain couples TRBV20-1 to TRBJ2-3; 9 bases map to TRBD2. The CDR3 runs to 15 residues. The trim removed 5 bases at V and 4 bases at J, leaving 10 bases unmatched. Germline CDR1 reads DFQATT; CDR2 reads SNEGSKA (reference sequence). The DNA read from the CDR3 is TGCAGTGCTCTAGTGGGGCTAGCGGGGCCAGATACG. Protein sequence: CSALVGLAGPDT. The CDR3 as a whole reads CSALVGLAGPDTQYF.

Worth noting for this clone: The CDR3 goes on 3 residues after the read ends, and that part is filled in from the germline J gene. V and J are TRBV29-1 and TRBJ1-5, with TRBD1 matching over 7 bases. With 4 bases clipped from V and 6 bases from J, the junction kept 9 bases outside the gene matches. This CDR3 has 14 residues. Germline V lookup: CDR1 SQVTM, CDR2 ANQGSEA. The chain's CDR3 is CSVGGDRDSQPQHF. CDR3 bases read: TGCAGCGTTGGGGGAGACAGGGATAGTCAGCCC.

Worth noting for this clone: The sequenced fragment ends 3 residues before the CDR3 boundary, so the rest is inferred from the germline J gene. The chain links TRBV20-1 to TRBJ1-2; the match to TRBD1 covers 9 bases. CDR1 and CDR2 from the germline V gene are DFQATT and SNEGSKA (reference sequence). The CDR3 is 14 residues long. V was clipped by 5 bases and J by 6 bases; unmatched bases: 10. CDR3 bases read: TGCAGTGCTTCATTGCCGGGACAGGGCCATGGC. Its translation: CSASLPGQGHG. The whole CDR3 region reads CSASLPGQGHGYTF.

The CDR3 sequence: CASSISGSSYNEQFF. The CDR3 bases that were read are TGTGCCAGTAGTATTTCGGGTAGCTCCTACAATGAG. The rearrangement links TRBV19 to TRBJ2-1; D remains unclear. The DNA ends 3 residues before the CDR3 does, and the rest of the CDR3 is filled in from the germline J gene. The germline V gene encodes CDR1 LNHDA and CDR2 SQIVND (reference sequence). The V gene lost 3 bases and the J gene lost 0 bases, with 9 bases spanning the gap. The CDR3 contains 15 residues. The full variable domain, its missing parts supplied by reference TRBV19 and TRBJ2-1, is DGGITQSPKYLFRKEGQNVTLSCEQNLNHDAMYWYRQDPGQGLRLIYYSQIVNDFQKGDIAEGYSVSREKKESFPLTVTSAQKNPTAFYLCASSISGSSYNEQFFGPGTRLTVL.

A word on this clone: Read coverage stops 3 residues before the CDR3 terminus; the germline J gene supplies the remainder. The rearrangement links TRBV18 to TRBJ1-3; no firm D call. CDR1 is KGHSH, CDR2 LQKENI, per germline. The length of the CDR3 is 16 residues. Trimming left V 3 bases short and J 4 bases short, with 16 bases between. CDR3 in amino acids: CASSPTISVTGNTIYF. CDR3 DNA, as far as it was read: TGTGCCAGCTCACCGACAATCTCAGTTACGGGAAACACC.

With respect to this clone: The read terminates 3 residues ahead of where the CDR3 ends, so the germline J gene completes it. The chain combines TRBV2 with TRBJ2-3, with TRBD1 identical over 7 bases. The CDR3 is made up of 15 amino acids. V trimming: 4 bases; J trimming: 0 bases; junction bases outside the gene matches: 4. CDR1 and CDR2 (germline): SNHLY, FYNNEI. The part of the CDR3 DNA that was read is TGTGCCAGCAGTGCCCGACAGGGCAGCACAGATACG. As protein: CASSARQGSTDT. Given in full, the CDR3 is CASSARQGSTDTQYF.

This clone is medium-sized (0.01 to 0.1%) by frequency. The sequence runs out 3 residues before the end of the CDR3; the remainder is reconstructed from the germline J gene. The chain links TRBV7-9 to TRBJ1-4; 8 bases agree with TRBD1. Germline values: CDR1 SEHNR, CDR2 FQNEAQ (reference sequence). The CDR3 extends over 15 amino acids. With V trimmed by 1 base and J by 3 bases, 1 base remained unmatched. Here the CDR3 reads CASSLVTGANEKLFF. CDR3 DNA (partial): TGTGCCAGCAGCTTAGTGACAGGGGCTAATGAAAAA. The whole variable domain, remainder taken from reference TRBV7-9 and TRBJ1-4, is DTGVSQNPRHKITKRGQNVTFRCDPISEHNRLYWYRQTLGQGPEFLTYFQNEAQLEKSRLLSDRFSAERPKGSFSTLEIQRTEQGDSAMYLCASSLVTGANEKLFFGSGTQLSVL.

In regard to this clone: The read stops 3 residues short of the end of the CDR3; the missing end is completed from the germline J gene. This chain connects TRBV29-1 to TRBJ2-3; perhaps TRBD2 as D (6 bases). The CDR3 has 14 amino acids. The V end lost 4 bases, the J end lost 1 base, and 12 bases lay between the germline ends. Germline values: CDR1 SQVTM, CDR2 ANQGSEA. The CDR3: CSVGAGSRTDTQYF. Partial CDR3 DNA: TGCAGCGTTGGAGCGGGTTCTCGCACAGATACG.

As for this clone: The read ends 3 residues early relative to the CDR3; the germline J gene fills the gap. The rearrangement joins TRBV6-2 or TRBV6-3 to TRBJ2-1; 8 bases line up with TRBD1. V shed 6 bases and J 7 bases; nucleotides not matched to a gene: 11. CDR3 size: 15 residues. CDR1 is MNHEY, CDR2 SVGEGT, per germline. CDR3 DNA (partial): TGTGCCAGCAGCCCGGACCCGGACAGGGTTAATGAG. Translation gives CASSPDPDRVNE. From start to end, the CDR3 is CASSPDPDRVNEQFF.

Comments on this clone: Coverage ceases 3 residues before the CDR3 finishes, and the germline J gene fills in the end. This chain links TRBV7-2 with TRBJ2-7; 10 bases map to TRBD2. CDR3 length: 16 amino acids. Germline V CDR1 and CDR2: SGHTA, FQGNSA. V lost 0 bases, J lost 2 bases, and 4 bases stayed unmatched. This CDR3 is CASSLALTSGAYEQYF. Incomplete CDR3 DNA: TGTGCCAGCAGCTTAGCGCTTACTAGCGGGGCCTACGAG.

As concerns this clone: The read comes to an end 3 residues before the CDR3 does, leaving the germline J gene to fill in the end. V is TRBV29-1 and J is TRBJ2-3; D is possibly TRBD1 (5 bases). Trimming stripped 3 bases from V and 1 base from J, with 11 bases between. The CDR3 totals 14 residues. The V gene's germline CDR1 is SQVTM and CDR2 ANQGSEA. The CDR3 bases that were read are TGCAGCGTTGACACCAGGGTGGGCACAGATACG. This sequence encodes CSVDTRVGTDT. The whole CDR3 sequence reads CSVDTRVGTDTQYF.

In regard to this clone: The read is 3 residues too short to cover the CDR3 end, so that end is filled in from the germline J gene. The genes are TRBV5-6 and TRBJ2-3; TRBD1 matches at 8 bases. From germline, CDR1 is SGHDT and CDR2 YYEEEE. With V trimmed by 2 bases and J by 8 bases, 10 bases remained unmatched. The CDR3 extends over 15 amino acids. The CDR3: CASSLTDRDKGTQYF. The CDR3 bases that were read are TGTGCCAGCAGCTTAACGGACAGGGACAAAGGTACG.

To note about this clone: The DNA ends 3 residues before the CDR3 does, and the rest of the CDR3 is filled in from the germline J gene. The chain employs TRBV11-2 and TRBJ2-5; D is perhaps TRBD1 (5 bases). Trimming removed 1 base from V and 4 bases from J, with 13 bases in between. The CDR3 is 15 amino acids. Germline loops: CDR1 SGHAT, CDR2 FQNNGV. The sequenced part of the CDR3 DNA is TGTGCCAGCAGCTTAGGTAGTGTGGGGCGAGAGACC. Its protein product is CASSLGSVGRET. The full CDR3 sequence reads CASSLGSVGRETQYF. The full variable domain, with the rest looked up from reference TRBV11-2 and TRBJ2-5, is EAGVAQSPRYKIIEKRQSVAFWCNPISGHATLYWYQQILGQGPKLLIQFQNNGVVDDSQLPKDRFSAERLKGVDSTLKIQPAKLEDSAVYLCASSLGSVGRETQYFGPGTRLLVL.

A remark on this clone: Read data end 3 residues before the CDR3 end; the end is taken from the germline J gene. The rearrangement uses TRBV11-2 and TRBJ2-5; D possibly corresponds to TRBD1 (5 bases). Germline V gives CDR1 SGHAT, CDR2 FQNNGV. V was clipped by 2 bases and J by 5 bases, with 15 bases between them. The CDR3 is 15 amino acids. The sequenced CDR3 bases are TGTGCCAGCAGCTTACAGGGTAAAGAAAGGGAGACC. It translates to CASSLQGKERET. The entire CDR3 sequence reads CASSLQGKERETQYF.

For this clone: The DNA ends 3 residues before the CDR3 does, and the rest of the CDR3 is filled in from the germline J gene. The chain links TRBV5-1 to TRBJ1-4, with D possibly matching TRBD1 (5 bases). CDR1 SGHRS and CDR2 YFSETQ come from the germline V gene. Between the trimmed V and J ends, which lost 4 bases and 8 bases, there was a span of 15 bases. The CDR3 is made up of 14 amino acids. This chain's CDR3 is CASSDPGGDEKLFF. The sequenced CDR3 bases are TGCGCCAGCAGCGATCCCGGGGGGGACGAAAAA.

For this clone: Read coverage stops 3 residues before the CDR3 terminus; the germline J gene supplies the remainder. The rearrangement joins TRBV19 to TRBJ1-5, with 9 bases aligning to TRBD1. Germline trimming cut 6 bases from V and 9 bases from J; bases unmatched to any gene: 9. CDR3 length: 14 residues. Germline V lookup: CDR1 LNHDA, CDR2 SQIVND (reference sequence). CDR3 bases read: TGTGCCAGTAGCACCTCAGGGGGACAGGGGCCC. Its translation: CASSTSGGQGP. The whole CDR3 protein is CASSTSGGQGPQHF.

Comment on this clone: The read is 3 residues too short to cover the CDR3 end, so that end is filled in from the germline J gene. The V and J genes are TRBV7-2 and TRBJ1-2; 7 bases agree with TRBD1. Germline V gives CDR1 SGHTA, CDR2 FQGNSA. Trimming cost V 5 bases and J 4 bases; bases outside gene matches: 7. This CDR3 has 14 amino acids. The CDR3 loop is CASSPQTGSYGYTF. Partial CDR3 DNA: TGTGCCAGCAGCCCTCAGACAGGGTCCTATGGC.

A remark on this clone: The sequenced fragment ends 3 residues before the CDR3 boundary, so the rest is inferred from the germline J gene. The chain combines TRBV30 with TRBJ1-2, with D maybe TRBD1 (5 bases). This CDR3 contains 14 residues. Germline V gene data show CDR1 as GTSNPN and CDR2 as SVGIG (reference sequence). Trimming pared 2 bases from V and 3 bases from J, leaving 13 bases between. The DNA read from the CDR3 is TGTGCCTGGAGTAGGCCCCCGGGGGACTATGGC. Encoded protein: CAWSRPPGDYG. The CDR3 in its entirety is CAWSRPPGDYGYTF.

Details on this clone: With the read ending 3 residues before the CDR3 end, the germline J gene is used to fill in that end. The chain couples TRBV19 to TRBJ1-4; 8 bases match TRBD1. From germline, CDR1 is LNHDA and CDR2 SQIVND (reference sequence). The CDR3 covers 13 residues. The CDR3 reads CASSPEDRVQLFF. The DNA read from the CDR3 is TGTGCCAGTAGTCCGGAGGACAGGGTGCAA. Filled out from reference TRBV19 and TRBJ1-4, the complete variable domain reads DGGITQSPKYLFRKEGQNVTLSCEQNLNHDAMYWYRQDPGQGLRLIYYSQIVNDFQKGDIAEGYSVSREKKESFPLTVTSAQKNPTAFYLCASSPEDRVQLFFGSGTQLSVL.

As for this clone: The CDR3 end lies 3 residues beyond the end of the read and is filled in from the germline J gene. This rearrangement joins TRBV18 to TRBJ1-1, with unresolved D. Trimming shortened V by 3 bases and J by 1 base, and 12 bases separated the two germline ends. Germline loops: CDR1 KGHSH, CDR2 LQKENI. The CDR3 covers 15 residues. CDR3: CASSPTLQENTEAFF. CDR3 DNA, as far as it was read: TGTGCCAGCTCACCCACTCTTCAGGAGAACACTGAA.

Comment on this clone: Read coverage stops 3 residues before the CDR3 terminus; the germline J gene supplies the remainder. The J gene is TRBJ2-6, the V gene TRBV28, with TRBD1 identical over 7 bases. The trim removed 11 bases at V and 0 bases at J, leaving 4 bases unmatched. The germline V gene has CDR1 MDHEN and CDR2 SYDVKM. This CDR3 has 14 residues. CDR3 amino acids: CACAGGSGANVLTF. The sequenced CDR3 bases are TGTGCCTGCGCAGGGGGCTCTGGGGCCAACGTC.

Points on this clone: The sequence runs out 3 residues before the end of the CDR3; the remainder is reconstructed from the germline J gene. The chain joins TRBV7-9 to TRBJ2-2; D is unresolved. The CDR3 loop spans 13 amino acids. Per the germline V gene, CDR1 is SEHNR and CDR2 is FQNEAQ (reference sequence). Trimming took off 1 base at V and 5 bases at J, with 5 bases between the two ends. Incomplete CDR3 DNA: TGTGCCAGCAGCTTAGTCCCTACCGGGGAG. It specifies CASSLVPTGE. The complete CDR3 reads CASSLVPTGELFF.